This T cell receptor beta chain emerged from a study of cytomegalovirus exposure and HLA in healthy donors. PCR used 60 Vbeta primers and 13 Jbeta primers. Profiled with immunoSEQ multiplex PCR; TCRdb holds only in-frame clones, not every one. The sample contains 100,000 to 150,000 clones, under 12% of which appear only once. The germline V gene has CDR1 SGHRS and CDR2 YFSETQ. This CDR3 is 16 amino acids long. V was trimmed by 3 bases and J by 4 bases, leaving 16 bases between them. This clone was counted only a few times. Its antigen is unidentified. General study findings and limits: A later analysis linked around 15,000 TCR beta sequences to HLA alleles at 0.05 false discovery rate. Being indistinguishable, some V segments were excluded, TRBV6-2 and TRBV6-3 among them. V- and J-gene trimming in TCR beta was tied to a missense DCLRE1C variant by an analysis performed later.

This rearrangement joins TRBV5-1 to TRBJ2-2; D might be TRBD1 (6 bases). The sequence derives from a woman aged 18-35 years in good health and CMV-seropositive. Input material: PBMCs. CDR3 DNA sequence: TGCGCCAGCAGCTCGACAGGTTCTGTGGGCACCGGGGAGCTGTTTTTT. As protein: CASSSTGSVGTGELFF. Variable domain in full (rest from reference TRBV5-1 and TRBJ2-2): KAGVTQTPRYLIKTRGQQVTLSCSPISGHRSVSWYQQTPGQGLQFLFEYFSETQRNKGNFPGRFSGRQFSNSRSEMNVSTLELGDSALYLCASSSTGSVGTGELFFGEGSRLTVL.